This T cell receptor (beta chain) was captured by sequencing in a study of T cell repertoires in cytomegalovirus infection. Study summary: CMV infection and matching HLA type were both indicated by public TCR beta signatures.

Comment on this clonotype: Its antigen remains unidentified.

Study-wide results and caveats: The study identified carriers of CMV plus the relevant HLA from cumulative public TCR beta family frequency. Clonotype analysis showed dominance of the ex vivo response by HLA-C-restricted CMV-specific TCR beta clonotypes.

Via MiXCR, TCRdb re-called the reads, giving one row per CDR3 protein. Of about 60,000 distinct CDR3 sequences in the sample, 33% were seen once. The V gene lost 1 base and the J gene lost 7 bases, with 14 bases spanning the gap. This CDR3 spans 15 amino acids. Germline assignment: CDR1 SGHVS and CDR2 FQNEAQ. The chain recombines TRBV7-8 with TRBJ2-1, with D maybe TRBD2 (6 bases). This TCR was recovered from a human donor in good health (CMV status not recorded). Some clones in this sample may be carry-over from other donors' samples. Material: PBMCs, sequenced either directly or after in vitro stimulation (not recorded which). As DNA, the CDR3 is TGTGCCAGCAGCTTAGTTTGGGCGGGGTCGAATGAGCAGTTCTTC. Translated: CASSLVWAGSNEQFF.